The present TCR beta chain was sequenced within a study of T cell responses to AZD1222 COVID-19 vaccine. The wider study: Pooling covered second doses at about 4 or about 12 weeks.

Clones were read by immunoSEQ multiplex PCR, and TCRdb kept only the in-frame ones, dropping some. The table includes 100,000 to 130,000 clones, approximately 88% detected once. Study-wide results and caveats: The study sampled repertoires only after the peak T cell response. Baseline serostatus was positive in only six AZD1222 recipients. Nearly half of spike-specific TCRs reportedly target variant regions that are unmutated in the B.1.351 and B.1.1.7 variants.

CDR1 SGDLS and CDR2 YYNGEE come from the germline V gene. CDR3 length equals 15 residues. Trimming pared 2 bases from V and 2 bases from J, leaving 13 bases between. This clone has only one observation. The antigen remains undetermined. Here the sequenced sample was peripheral blood, taken on day 0 of AZD1222 vaccination. This TCR was sampled from an adult in good health. The V call is TRBV9, the J call TRBJ2-5; perhaps TRBD2 as D (5 bases). CDR3 amino acids: CASSVPLGGQETQYF. CDR3 bases: TGTGCCAGCAGCGTCCCCCTAGGCGGGCAAGAGACCCAGTACTTC.